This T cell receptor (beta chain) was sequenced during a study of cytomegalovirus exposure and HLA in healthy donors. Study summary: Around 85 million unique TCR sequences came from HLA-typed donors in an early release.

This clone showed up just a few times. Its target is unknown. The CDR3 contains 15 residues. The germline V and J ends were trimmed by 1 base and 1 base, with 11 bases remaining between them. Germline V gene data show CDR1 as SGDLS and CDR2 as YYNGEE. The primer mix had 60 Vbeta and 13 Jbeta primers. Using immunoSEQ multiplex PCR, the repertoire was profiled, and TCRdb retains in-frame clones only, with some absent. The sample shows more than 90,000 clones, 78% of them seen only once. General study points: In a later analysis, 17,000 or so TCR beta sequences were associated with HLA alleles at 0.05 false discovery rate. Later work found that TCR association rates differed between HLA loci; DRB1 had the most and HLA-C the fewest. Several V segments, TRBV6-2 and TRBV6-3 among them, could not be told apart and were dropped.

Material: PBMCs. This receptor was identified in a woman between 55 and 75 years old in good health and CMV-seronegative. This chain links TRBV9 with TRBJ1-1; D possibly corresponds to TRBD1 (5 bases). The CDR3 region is CASSVSPRGNTEAFF. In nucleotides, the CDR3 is TGTGCCAGCAGCGTATCCCCAAGGGGGAACACTGAAGCTTTCTTT.